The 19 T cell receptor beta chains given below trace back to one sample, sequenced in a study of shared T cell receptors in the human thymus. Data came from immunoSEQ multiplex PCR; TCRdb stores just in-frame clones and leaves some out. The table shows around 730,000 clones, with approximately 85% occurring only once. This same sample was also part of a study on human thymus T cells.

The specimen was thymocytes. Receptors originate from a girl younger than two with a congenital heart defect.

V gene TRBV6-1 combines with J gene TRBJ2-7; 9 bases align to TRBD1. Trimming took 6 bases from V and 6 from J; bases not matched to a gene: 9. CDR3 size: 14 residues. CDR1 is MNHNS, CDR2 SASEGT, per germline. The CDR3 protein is CASRNRDRAAEQYF. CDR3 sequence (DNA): TGTGCCAGCAGGAACCGGGACAGGGCCGCCGAGCAGTACTTC.

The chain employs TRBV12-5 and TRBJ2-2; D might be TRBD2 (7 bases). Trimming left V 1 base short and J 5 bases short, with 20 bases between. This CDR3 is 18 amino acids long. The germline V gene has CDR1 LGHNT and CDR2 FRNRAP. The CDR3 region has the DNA TGTGCTAGTGGTTTGGAAACCCGAAAAGAGGGGGGGACCGGGGAGCTGTTTTTT. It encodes CASGLETRKEGGTGELFF.

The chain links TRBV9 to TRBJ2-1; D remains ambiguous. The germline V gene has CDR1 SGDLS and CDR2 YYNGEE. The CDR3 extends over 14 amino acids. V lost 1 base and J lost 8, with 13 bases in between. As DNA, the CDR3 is TGTGCCAGCAGCGTATTGTCCCAATCGGATGAGCAGTTCTTC. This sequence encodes CASSVLSQSDEQFF.

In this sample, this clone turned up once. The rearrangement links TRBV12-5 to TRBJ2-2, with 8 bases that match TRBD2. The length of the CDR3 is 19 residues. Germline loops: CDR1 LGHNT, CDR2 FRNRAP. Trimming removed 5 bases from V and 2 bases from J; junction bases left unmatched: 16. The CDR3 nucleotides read TGTGCTAGTGGTCCTGTCCTGAACTCAGCGGGGGTTAACACCGGGGAGCTGTTTTTT. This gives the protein CASGPVLNSAGVNTGELFF.

The CDR3 DNA is TGTGCCAGCATTGTAGGACAGGGCGAGCAGTACTTC. Translated: CASIVGQGEQYF. This chain joins TRBV6-1 and TRBJ2-7, with 8 bases that match TRBD1. The CDR3 loop spans 12 amino acids. Germline V gives CDR1 MNHNS, CDR2 SASEGT. Trimming at V came to 7 bases and at J to 6 bases, leaving 5 bases not matched to a gene.

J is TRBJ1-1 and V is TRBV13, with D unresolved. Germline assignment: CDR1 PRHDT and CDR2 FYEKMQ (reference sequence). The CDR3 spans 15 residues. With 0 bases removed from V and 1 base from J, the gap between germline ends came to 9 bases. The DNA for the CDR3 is TGTGCCAGCAGCTTAGGCCGGAGGGAGAACACTGAAGCTTTCTTT. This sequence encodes CASSLGRRENTEAFF. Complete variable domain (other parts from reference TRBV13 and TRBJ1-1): AAGVIQSPRHLIKEKRETATLKCYPIPRHDTVYWYQQGPGQDPQFLISFYEKMQSDKGSIPDRFSAQQFSDYHSELNMSSLELGDSALYFCASSLGRRENTEAFFGQGTRLTVV.

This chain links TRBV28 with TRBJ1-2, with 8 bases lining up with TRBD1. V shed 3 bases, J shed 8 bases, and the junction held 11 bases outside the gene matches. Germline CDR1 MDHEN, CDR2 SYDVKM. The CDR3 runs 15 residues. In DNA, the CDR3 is TGTGCCAGCAGTTTCCCAGGGACAGGTGGAGGAGGCTACACCTTC. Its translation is CASSFPGTGGGGYTF.

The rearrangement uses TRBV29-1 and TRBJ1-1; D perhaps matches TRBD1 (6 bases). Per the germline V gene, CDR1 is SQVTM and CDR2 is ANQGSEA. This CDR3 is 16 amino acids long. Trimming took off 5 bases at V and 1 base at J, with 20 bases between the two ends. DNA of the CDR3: TGCAGCGTTCCTCGGACAGCCCGAGGGCGGAACACTGAAGCTTTCTTT. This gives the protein CSVPRTARGRNTEAFF. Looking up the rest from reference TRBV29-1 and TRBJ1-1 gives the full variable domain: SAVISQKPSRDICQRGTSLTIQCQVDSQVTMMFWYRQQPGQSLTLIATANQGSEATYESGFVIDKFPISRPNLTFSTLTVSNMSPEDSSIYLCSVPRTARGRNTEAFFGQGTRLTVV.

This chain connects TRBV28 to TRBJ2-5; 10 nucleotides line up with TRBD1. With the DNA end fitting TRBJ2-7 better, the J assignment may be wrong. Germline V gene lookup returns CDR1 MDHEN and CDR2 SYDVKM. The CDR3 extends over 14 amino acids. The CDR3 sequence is CASSPGTGVYEQYF. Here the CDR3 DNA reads TGTGCCAGCAGTCCCGGGACAGGGGTGTACGAGCAGTACTTC.

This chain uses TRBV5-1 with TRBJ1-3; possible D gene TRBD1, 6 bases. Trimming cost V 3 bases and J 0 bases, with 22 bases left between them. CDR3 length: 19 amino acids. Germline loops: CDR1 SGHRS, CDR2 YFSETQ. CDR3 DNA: TGCGCCAGCAGCTCTCAGCTGGGGGCAGTACCTGGCTCTGGAAACACCATATATTTT. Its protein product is CASSSQLGAVPGSGNTIYF.

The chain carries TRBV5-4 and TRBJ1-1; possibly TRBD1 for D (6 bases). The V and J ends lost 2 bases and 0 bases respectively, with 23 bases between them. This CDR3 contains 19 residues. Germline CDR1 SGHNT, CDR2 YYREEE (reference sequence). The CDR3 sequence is CASSFQTGTGRPVNTEAFF. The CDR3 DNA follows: TGTGCCAGCAGCTTCCAGACAGGTACCGGACGCCCCGTGAACACTGAAGCTTTCTTT.

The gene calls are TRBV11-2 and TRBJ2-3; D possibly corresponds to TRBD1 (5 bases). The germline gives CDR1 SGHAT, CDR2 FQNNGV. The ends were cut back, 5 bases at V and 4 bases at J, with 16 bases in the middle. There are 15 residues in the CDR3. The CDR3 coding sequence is TGTGCCAGCAGCCGCCTAGTTGAAGGGGCAGATACGCAGTATTTT. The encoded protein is CASSRLVEGADTQYF. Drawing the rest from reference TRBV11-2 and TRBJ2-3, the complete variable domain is EAGVAQSPRYKIIEKRQSVAFWCNPISGHATLYWYQQILGQGPKLLIQFQNNGVVDDSQLPKDRFSAERLKGVDSTLKIQPAKLEDSAVYLCASSRLVEGADTQYFGPGTRLTVL.

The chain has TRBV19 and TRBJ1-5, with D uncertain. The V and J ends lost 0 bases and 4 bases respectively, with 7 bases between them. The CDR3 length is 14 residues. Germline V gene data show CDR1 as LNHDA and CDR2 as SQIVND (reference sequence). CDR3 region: CASSIEGVNQPQHF. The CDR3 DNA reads TGTGCCAGTAGTATAGAGGGAGTTAATCAGCCCCAGCATTTT. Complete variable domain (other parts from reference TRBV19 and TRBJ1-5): DGGITQSPKYLFRKEGQNVTLSCEQNLNHDAMYWYRQDPGQGLRLIYYSQIVNDFQKGDIAEGYSVSREKKESFPLTVTSAQKNPTAFYLCASSIEGVNQPQHFGDGTRLSIL.

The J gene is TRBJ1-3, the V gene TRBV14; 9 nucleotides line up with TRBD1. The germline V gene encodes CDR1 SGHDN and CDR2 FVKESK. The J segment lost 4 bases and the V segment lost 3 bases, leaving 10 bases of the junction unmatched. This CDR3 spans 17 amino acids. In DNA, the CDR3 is TGTGCCAGCAGCCAGAGGGGACAGGGTGTGAGGGGAAACACCATATATTTT. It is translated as CASSQRGQGVRGNTIYF.

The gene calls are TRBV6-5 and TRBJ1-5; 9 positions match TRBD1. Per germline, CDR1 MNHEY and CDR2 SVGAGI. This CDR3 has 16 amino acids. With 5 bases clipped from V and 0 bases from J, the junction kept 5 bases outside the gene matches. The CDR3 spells CASSNYRGHSNQPQHF. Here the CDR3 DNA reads TGTGCCAGCAGTAACTACAGGGGGCATAGCAATCAGCCCCAGCATTTT.

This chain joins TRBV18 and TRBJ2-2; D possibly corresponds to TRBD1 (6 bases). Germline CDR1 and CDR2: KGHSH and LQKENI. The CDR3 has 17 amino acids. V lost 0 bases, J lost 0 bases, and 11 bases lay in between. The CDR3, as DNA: TGTGCCAGCTCACCACCGGACAGCTTAACGAACACCGGGGAGCTGTTTTTT. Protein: CASSPPDSLTNTGELFF.

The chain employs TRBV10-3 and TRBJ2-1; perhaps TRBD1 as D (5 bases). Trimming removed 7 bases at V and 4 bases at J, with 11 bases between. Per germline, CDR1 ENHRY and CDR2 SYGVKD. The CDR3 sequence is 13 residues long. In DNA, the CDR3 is TGTGCCATCAAACAGGAAGTTTACAATGAGCAGTTCTTC. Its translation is CAIKQEVYNEQFF.

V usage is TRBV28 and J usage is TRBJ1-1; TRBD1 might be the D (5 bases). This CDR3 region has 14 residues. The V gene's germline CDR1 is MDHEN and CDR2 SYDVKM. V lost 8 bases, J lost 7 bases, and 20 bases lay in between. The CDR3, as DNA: TGTGCCAGCGCTAGTGGGGGAGGGCCGGATGAAGCTTTCTTT. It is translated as CASASGGGPDEAFF. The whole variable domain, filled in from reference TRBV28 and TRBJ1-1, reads DVKVTQSSRYLVKRTGEKVFLECVQDMDHENMFWYRQDPGLGLRLIYFSYDVKMKEKGDIPEGYSVSREKKERFSLILESASTNQTSMYLCASASGGGPDEAFFGQGTRLTVV.

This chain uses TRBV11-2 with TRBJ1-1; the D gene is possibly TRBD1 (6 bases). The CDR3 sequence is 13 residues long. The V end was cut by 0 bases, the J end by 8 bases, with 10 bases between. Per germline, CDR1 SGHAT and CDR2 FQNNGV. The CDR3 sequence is CASSLESRGEAFF. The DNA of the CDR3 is TGTGCCAGCAGCTTAGAGTCGAGGGGGGAAGCTTTCTTT.